These T cell receptor beta chains were read from a single sample in a study of T cell responses to AZD1222 COVID-19 vaccine. Generated by immunoSEQ multiplex PCR, the TCRdb table keeps only in-frame clones and is missing some. This sample has some 130,000 clones, with roughly nine tenths found just once. The sequencing used peripheral blood, collected on day 0 of AZD1222 vaccination. Source of these receptors: an adult in good health. CDR3s include the opening cysteine and the closing phenylalanine or tryptophan.

cdr3_length | j_call | v_call | cdr3_aa
15 | TRBJ1-5 | TRBV2 | CASSVGGFRRQPQHF
13 | TRBJ1-5 | TRBV12-3/TRBV12-4 | CASSLTRVQPQHF
14 | TRBJ2-7 | TRBV5-6 | CASSLGTGVYEQYF
16 | TRBJ1-2 | TRBV27 | CASSLSGTGSNYGYTF
13 | TRBJ1-1 | TRBV5-1 | CASSLAQGTEAFF
13 | TRBJ1-5 | TRBV12-3/TRBV12-4 | CASSLGGFQPQHF
13 | TRBJ1-2 | TRBV9 | CASRTGHSYGYTF
13 | TRBJ1-5 | TRBV2 | CASSPTRYQPQHF
11 | TRBJ1-1 | TRBV19 | CASWGNTEAFF
16 | TRBJ2-7 | TRBV19 | CASSIEGDSSSYEQYF
12 | TRBJ1-2 | TRBV3-1/TRBV3-2 | CASSLTGVGYTF
15 | TRBJ2-2 | TRBV5-1 | CASSLAGGITGELFF
15 | TRBJ1-5 | TRBV4-3 | CASSQEGTSGQPQHF
13 | TRBJ2-2 | TRBV19 | CASSPDLDGELFF
13 | TRBJ1-2 | TRBV27 | CASSWGGDGGYTF
12 | TRBJ2-1 | TRBV7-2 | CASSQTSGVGFF
14 | TRBJ1-5 | TRBV6-5 | CASSYSNQYQPQHF
15 | TRBJ1-2 | TRBV6-5 | CASSYWASDKYGYTF
12 | TRBJ2-7 | TRBV18 | CASSQQVYEQYF
11 | TRBJ1-2 | TRBV6-5 | CAGRGGGGYTF
13 | TRBJ1-2 | TRBV11-2 | CASSLVESYGYTF
15 | TRBJ1-6 | TRBV7-9 | CASSPQGGYNSPLHF
13 | TRBJ1-1 | TRBV6-6 | CASSSGRNTEAFF
14 | TRBJ1-1 | TRBV10-3 | CAISLGFANTEAFF
12 | TRBJ1-2 | TRBV10-3 | CAIRQGVEGYTF
12 | TRBJ1-1 | TRBV2 | CASHRGGTEAFF
15 | TRBJ2-1 | TRBV4-3 | CASSQDHTDYNEQFF
13 | TRBJ2-1 | TRBV11-3 | CASSLGPYNEQFF
13 | TRBJ1-2 | TRBV7-9 | CASSLEGRAGYTF
12 | TRBJ2-7 | TRBV27 | CASSLNGYEQYF
15 | TRBJ1-2 | TRBV29-1 | CSVETGSQGSYGYTF
12 | TRBJ1-1 | TRBV10-3 | CAISEGETEAFF
15 | TRBJ1-3 | TRBV27 | CASSLQGAAGNTIYF
15 | TRBJ1-3 | TRBV6-1 | CASSEAPGAGNTIYF
15 | TRBJ1-1 | TRBV5-1 | CASSLRGGGFTEAFF
15 | TRBJ2-2 | TRBV7-6 | CASSWITGGNGELFF
14 | TRBJ1-1 | TRBV6-5 | CASSPSPGQGKAFF
16 | TRBJ2-3 | TRBV6-2/TRBV6-3 | CASSYEASAFKDTQYF
14 | TRBJ2-2 | TRBV6-5 | CASSWDRGTGELFF
15 | TRBJ1-5 | TRBV30 | CAWSVWSEVNQPQHF
15 | TRBJ1-5 | TRBV10-3 | CAISERDLSNQPQHF
16 | TRBJ1-6 | TRBV6-5 | CASSWRMSSYNSPLHF
13 | TRBJ2-5 | TRBV12-3/TRBV12-4 | CASRQGAGETQYF
14 | TRBJ1-6 | TRBV6-5 | CASSPRPANSPLHF
13 | TRBJ1-1 | TRBV12-3/TRBV12-4 | CASSLSLGVGAFF
16 | TRBJ1-5 | TRBV3-1/TRBV3-2 | CASSQGSRTGTQPQHF
14 | TRBJ1-1 | TRBV7-9 | CASSSSGAYTEAFF
14 | TRBJ1-1 | TRBV11-2 | CASSWGQGRTEAFF
15 | TRBJ2-2 | TRBV7-9 | CASSPDPLTTGELFF
17 | TRBJ2-3 | TRBV18 | CASSRYIAGEGTDTQYF
12 | TRBJ1-4 | TRBV7-2 | CASSYAGEKLFF
17 | TRBJ2-2 | TRBV5-4 | CASSLGASGGNTGELFF
15 | TRBJ1-1 | TRBV5-1 | CASSGGQGPNTEAFF
15 | TRBJ2-2 | TRBV2 | CASSVGNMNTGELFF
16 | TRBJ2-1 | TRBV11-1 | CASSPEGRRANNEQFF